This note documents a single T cell receptor (beta chain) sequence. The record originates from a study of blood T cell repertoires in COVID-19. Study summary: Spain, Italy and the United States supplied samples that represented acute and convalescent COVID-19. Nucleic acid was either cDNA or gDNA, and it came from T cells, B-cell-depleted T cells, or PBMCs.

Original methodology: Using reference gene primer amplification, nucleated cell counts were estimated. Measured with immunoSEQ multiplex PCR; TCRdb has only the in-frame clones, and not every one. The V and J calls and clone size are taken from that table; D and trimming were inferred from the DNA. The sample lists several thousand clones, 85% to 90% occurring once. Germline V gene sequence: CDR1 LGHDT, CDR2 YNNKEL (reference sequence). The CDR3 sequence is 13 residues long. Trimming pared 6 bases from V and 5 bases from J, leaving 11 bases between. This TCR was sampled from a man in his sixties with acute or convalescent COVID-19. The sample consisted of peripheral blood. This chain links TRBV3-1 (or the pseudogene TRBV3-2) with TRBJ1-5; perhaps TRBD1 as D (6 bases). DNA of the CDR3: TGTGCCAGCAGTCTCTCAGGGGATCAGCCCCAGCATTTT. Translating it yields CASSLSGDQPQHF.